This T cell receptor (beta chain) was recorded in a study of blood T cell repertoires in COVID-19. Whole-study context: Sources were T cells, B-cell-depleted T cells, or PBMCs; the material itself was cDNA or gDNA.

Trimming took 0 bases from V and 1 from J, leaving 12 bases between them. The CDR3 contains 16 residues. CDR1 and CDR2 (germline): SGHRS, YFSETQ. In the source study's methods: Researchers report that nucleated cell counts were estimated from reference gene primer amplification. This table comes from immunoSEQ multiplex PCR, and its TCRdb copy is limited to in-frame clones, with some not included. V and J calls and clone size are as listed in that table; D and trimming were resolved from the DNA. There are 200,000 to 250,000 clones in the sample; 85% to 90% occur only once, and around a tenth lies in the top ten.

The receptor's source is a man aged 45-65 years with COVID-19, enrolled during active disease. This chain connects TRBV5-1 to TRBJ2-3, with D tentatively TRBD2 (6 bases). The sequencing input was peripheral blood. In DNA, the CDR3 is TGCGCCAGCAGCTTGGGGGCTAGCGAACGCACAGATACGCAGTATTTT. Translation: CASSLGASERTDTQYF. Complete variable domain (other parts from reference TRBV5-1 and TRBJ2-3): KAGVTQTPRYLIKTRGQQVTLSCSPISGHRSVSWYQQTPGQGLQFLFEYFSETQRNKGNFPGRFSGRQFSNSRSEMNVSTLELGDSALYLCASSLGASERTDTQYFGPGTRLTVL.